Detailed here is one TCR beta chain. This specimen belongs to a study of technical replicates of blood from four donors. Profiled with immunoSEQ multiplex PCR; TCRdb holds only in-frame clones, not every one. Here the sample spans 98,000 or so clones, 90% to 96% being singletons. Material: T cells isolated from PBMCs. This clonotype was obtained from a human donor in good health.

The CDR3 region is CASRWEGDNEQFF. The CDR3 region has the DNA TGTGCCAGCAGGTGGGAGGGAGACAATGAGCAGTTCTTC. V gene TRBV5-6 combines with J gene TRBJ2-1, with 7 bases matching TRBD2. The CDR3 runs to 13 residues. Unmatched junction bases numbered 4, after V lost 5 bases and J lost 5 bases. Germline values: CDR1 SGHDT, CDR2 YYEEEE.